Shown below are 7 T cell receptor beta chains from a single sample sequenced in a study of post-analysis software for immune sequencing data. Libraries were made from TCR beta cDNA, and they carried unique molecular identifiers. MiXCR, applied by TCRdb to the PCR reads, yields one record per CDR3 protein. The data show roughly 150,000 distinct CDR3 sequences, roughly 34% seen once. The source material was blood, sampled after autologous hematopoietic stem cell transplantation. These receptors were taken from a girl aged 10 to 17 with multiple sclerosis.

In its sample, this clonotype was seen many times. The chain uses TRBV4-2 and TRBJ2-1, with TRBD2 matching over 7 bases. CDR3 length: 17 residues. After removal of 0 bases from V and 6 bases from J, the junction contained 11 bases not matched to a gene. Germline CDR1 and CDR2: LGHNA and YNFKEQ. The DNA for the CDR3 is TGTGCCAGCAGCCAAGATCGGGACTGGGAGGGAGTCAATGAGCAGTTCTTC. This translates into CASSQDRDWEGVNEQFF.

The chain has TRBV9 and TRBJ2-3, with TRBD2 identical over 8 bases. The V and J ends lost 1 base and 3 bases, in that order; junction bases with no gene match: 7. The CDR3 has 16 residues. From germline, CDR1 is SGDLS and CDR2 YYNGEE. The CDR3 protein is CASSVRREASTDTQYF. The CDR3 nucleotides read TGTGCCAGCAGCGTAAGGCGGGAGGCTTCGACAGATACGCAGTATTTT.

The J gene is TRBJ1-4, the V gene TRBV6-6; TRBD1 might be the D (6 bases). Trimming cost V 7 bases and J 7 bases, with 19 bases left between them. The CDR3 contains 15 residues. Per germline, CDR1 MNHNY and CDR2 SVGAGI (reference sequence). The DNA for the CDR3 is TGTGCCAGCAAGGGGGGAGAGGGGGATGTTGAAAAACTGTTTTTT. Translating it yields CASKGGEGDVEKLFF.

A few counts support this clonotype. V is TRBV24-1 and J is TRBJ2-3; TRBD2 matches at 8 bases. J gave up 1 base and V 2 bases, and 10 bases lay outside the gene matches. From germline, CDR1 is KGHDR and CDR2 SFDVKD. The CDR3 covers 18 residues. The CDR3 reads CATSDSPVAGWRTDTQYF. The CDR3 coding sequence is TGTGCCACCAGTGATTCCCCTGTAGCGGGATGGCGCACAGATACGCAGTATTTT.

This chain joins TRBV7-8 and TRBJ2-3; 8 positions match TRBD1. Germline V gives CDR1 SGHVS, CDR2 FQNEAQ. V gave up 1 base and J gave up 6 bases; unmatched junction bases: 12. CDR3 length: 17 amino acids. The CDR3 protein is CASSLVPGWQGADTQYF. The CDR3 bases are TGTGCCAGCAGCTTAGTCCCCGGTTGGCAGGGGGCCGATACGCAGTATTTT. Based on the CDR3 plus reference TRBV7-8 and TRBJ2-3, the full variable domain is GAGVSQSPRYKVAKRGQDVALRCDPISGHVSLFWYQQALGQGPEFLTYFQNEAQLDKSGLPSDRFFAERPEGSVSTLKIQRTQQEDSAVYLCASSLVPGWQGADTQYFGPGTRLTVL.

Of note for this clonotype: Relative to the germline gene, one junction end is altered; a read error may explain this. The chain links TRBV7-8 to TRBJ1-1, with 7 positions matching TRBD1. The V gene's germline CDR1 is SGHVS and CDR2 FQNEAQ. The CDR3 is 14 residues long. CDR3 in DNA: TGTGTCAGCAGCCCGCAAACAGGGGACTATGAAGCTTTCTTT. As protein: CVSSPQTGDYEAFF.

V gene TRBV5-5 combines with J gene TRBJ1-1; the D is unclear. CDR3 size: 14 residues. Germline V gene lookup returns CDR1 SGHKS and CDR2 YYEKEE (reference sequence). Between the trimmed V and J ends, which lost 2 bases and 0 bases, there was a span of 8 bases. The CDR3 region has the DNA TGTGCCAGCAGCTTCACTGCGGTGAACACTGAAGCTTTCTTT. Encoded protein: CASSFTAVNTEAFF.